This T cell receptor beta chain stems from a study of T cells in Graves' hyperthyroidism and ophthalmopathy. Using RNA transcripts as the source, TCR beta CDR3 regions were amplified. The HTBI primer set served for first-round RT-PCR of the TCR CDR3. TCRdb re-analysed the multiplex PCR reads in MiXCR, keeping a single row per CDR3 protein. The table lists approximately 590,000 distinct CDR3 sequences, around 16% of them singletons, with about 7% in the top ten. Trimming removed 1 base from V and 1 base from J; junction bases left unmatched: 20. This CDR3 region has 20 residues. Germline V gene lookup returns CDR1 DFQATT and CDR2 SNEGSKA (reference sequence). This clonotype occurred many times.

The sequenced sample was blood. The source of this sequence is a woman aged 25-40 years with Graves' hyperthyroidism. The chain links TRBV20-1 to TRBJ2-7; 9 positions match TRBD1. CDR3 region: CSARGLAGTGKSTRSYEQYF. CDR3 bases: TGCAGTGCTAGAGGTCTGGCCGGGACAGGGAAGTCTACGAGATCCTACGAGCAGTACTTC.